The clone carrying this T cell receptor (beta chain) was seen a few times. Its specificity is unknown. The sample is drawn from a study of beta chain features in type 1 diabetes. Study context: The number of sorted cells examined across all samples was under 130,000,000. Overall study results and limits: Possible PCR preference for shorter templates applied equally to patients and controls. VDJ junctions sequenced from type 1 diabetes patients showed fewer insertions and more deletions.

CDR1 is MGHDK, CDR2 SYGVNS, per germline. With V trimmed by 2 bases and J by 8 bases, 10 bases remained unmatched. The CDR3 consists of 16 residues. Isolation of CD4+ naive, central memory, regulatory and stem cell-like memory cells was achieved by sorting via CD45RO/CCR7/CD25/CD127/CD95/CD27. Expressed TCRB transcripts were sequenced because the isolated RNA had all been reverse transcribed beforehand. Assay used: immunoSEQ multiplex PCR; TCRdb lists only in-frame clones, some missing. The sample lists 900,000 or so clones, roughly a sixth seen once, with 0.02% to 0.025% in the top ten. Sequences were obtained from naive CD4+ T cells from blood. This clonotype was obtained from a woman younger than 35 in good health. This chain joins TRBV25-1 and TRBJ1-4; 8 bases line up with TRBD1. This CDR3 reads CASSEGTGGLREKLFF. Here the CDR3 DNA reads TGTGCCAGCAGTGAAGGGACAGGTGGATTGAGGGAAAAACTGTTTTTT.